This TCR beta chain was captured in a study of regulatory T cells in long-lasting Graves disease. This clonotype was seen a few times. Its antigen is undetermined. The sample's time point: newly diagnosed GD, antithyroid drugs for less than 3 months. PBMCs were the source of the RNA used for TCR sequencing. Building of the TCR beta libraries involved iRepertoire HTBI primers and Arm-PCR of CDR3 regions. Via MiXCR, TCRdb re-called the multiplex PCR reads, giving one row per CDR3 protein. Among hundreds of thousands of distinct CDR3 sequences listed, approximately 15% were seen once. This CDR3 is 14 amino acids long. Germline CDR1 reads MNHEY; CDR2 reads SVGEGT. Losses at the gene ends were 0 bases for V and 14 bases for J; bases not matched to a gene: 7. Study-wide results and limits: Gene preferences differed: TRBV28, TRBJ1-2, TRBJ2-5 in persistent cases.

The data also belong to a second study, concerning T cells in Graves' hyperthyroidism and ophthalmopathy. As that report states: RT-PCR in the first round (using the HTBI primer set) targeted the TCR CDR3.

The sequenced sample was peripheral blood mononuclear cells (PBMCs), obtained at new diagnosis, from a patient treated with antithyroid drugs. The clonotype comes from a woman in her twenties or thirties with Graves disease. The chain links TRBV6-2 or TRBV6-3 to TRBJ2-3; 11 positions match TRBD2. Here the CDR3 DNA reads TGTGCCAGCAGTTACTCGACTAGCGGGGACGCGTGGTATTTT. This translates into CASSYSTSGDAWYF.